The TCR beta chain described here comes from a study of yellow fever vaccine responses in identical twins. TCRdb fed the RT-PCR reads into MiXCR, producing one record per CDR3 protein. The table lists 4,000 or so distinct CDR3 sequences, roughly 67% of them singletons. The CDR3 is 14 amino acids. Germline-derived CDR1 and CDR2 are MNHEY and SVGAGI. The V and J ends lost 0 bases and 12 bases respectively, with 17 bases between them. This material consisted of T cells from blood (PBMCs), unsorted or a sorted subset (not recorded which), taken before or after yellow fever vaccination (not recorded which). This rearrangement joins TRBV6-5 to TRBJ1-1, with a weak D call TRBD1 (6 bases). This clonotype was obtained from a woman between 18 and 29 years old who received the yellow fever vaccine. CDR3 nucleotides: TGTGCCAGCAGTTACTCGTCGTCCGACAGGCGGACTTTCTTT. Protein product: CASSYSSSDRRTFF.